Following are 21 T cell receptor beta chains from one sample sequenced in a study of T cells in Graves' hyperthyroidism and ophthalmopathy. RNA transcripts yielded amplified TCR beta CDR3 regions. An initial round of RT-PCR targeting the TCR CDR3 relied on the HTBI primer set. TCRdb reprocessed the multiplex PCR reads with MiXCR, giving one entry per CDR3 protein. The table includes more than 500,000 distinct CDR3 sequences, 15% to 20% detected once. The sequencing sample was made of blood. All receptors derive from a woman between 25 and 40 years old with Graves' ophthalmopathy.

This clonotype showed up many times. This sequence joins TRBV28 and TRBJ2-1, with D uncertain. The V end lost 5 bases, the J end lost 9 bases, and 11 bases lay between the germline ends. Germline values: CDR1 MDHEN, CDR2 SYDVKM. This CDR3 has 12 residues. Written as DNA, the CDR3 is TGTGCCAGCAGTCCCGGATGGTTTGAGCAGTTCTTC. Translated, it gives CASSPGWFEQFF.

This clonotype was seen many times. The genes are TRBV24-1 and TRBJ2-1; D remains unclear. The CDR3 extends over 15 amino acids. V gave up 4 bases and J gave up 7 bases, with 16 bases separating them. Germline CDR1 KGHDR, CDR2 SFDVKD. CDR3: CATSDPVSGLNEQFF. For the CDR3, the DNA is TGTGCCACCAGTGACCCCGTCTCGGGTCTTAATGAGCAGTTCTTC.

This chain joins TRBV11-1 and TRBJ2-7; TRBD1 agrees at 12 bases. The CDR3 loop spans 13 amino acids. V shed 8 bases and J 6 bases; nucleotides not matched to a gene: 5. CDR1 is SGHAT, CDR2 FQDESV, per germline (reference sequence). The DNA for the CDR3 is TGTGCCAGCTCGCGGGACAGGGGGCGCGAGCAGTACTTC. This encodes CASSRDRGREQYF.

Of note for this clonotype: A much larger clone lies a single base off, so this may be a read error. This chain connects TRBV2 to TRBJ1-1, with 7 bases identical to TRBD1. Looked up from germline, CDR1 is SNHLY and CDR2 is FYNNEI. The CDR3 is 13 amino acids. The ends lost 6 bases at V and 1 base at J; junction bases unmatched: 2. In DNA form, the CDR3 reads TGTGCCAGCAGCCAGGGGGAGAACACTGAAGCTTTCTTT. It is translated as CASSQGENTEAFF.

This clonotype appeared many times. The rearrangement uses TRBV20-1 and TRBJ2-7; D unclear. The CDR3 runs to 11 residues. V was clipped by 1 base and J by 4 bases, with 5 bases between them. Germline CDR1 reads DFQATT; CDR2 reads SNEGSKA (reference sequence). The CDR3 DNA reads as TGCAGTGCTAGAGCCGGGTACGAGCAGTACTTC. This codes for CSARAGYEQYF.

This chain joins TRBV10-3 and TRBJ2-5; D is ambiguous. Germline V gene sequence: CDR1 ENHRY, CDR2 SYGVKD. The CDR3 consists of 12 residues. V was clipped by 8 bases and J by 2 bases, with 9 bases between them. The CDR3 DNA reads as TGTGCCATCTCGTGGTCTCAAGAGACCCAGTACTTC. Translation: CAISWSQETQYF.

Only a few counts were recorded for this clonotype. The chain has TRBV10-3 and TRBJ1-5; D unresolved. V was clipped by 7 bases and J by 2 bases, with 6 bases between them. Per germline, CDR1 ENHRY and CDR2 SYGVKD. The CDR3 has 12 residues. CDR3 coding DNA: TGTGCCATCAAAAGGCGCAATCAGCCCCAGCATTTT. This translates into CAIKRRNQPQHF.

The chain combines TRBV30 with TRBJ2-5; D perhaps matches TRBD1 (6 bases). CDR3 length: 12 residues. Per germline, CDR1 GTSNPN and CDR2 SVGIG (reference sequence). V gave up 8 bases and J gave up 4 bases, with 14 bases separating them. CDR3 protein: CAADRTGETQYF. The CDR3 DNA is TGTGCCGCAGACAGGACCGGAGAGACCCAGTACTTC.

The chain carries TRBV6-5 and TRBJ2-7; 8 bases are shared with TRBD1. This CDR3 contains 14 residues. Trimming took 6 bases from V and 2 from J; bases not matched to a gene: 6. Per germline, CDR1 MNHEY and CDR2 SVGAGI. In DNA form, the CDR3 reads TGTGCCAGCAGATCCTCGACAGGGGCCTACGAGCAGTACTTC. This sequence encodes CASRSSTGAYEQYF.

The table lists this clonotype with many counts. This chain joins TRBV18 and TRBJ2-6; D remains ambiguous. The CDR3 length is 16 residues. V shed 3 bases and J shed 1 base, with 10 bases lying between them. Germline CDR1 KGHSH, CDR2 LQKENI. This chain's CDR3 is CASSPVRNSGANVLTF. The CDR3 region has the DNA TGTGCCAGCTCACCTGTGCGGAATTCTGGGGCCAACGTCCTGACTTTC.

Many counts were recorded for this clonotype. The chain joins TRBV7-2 to TRBJ1-4; D gene uncertain. In germline, CDR1 is SGHTA, CDR2 FQGNSA. The V gene lost 1 base and the J gene lost 6 bases, with 9 bases spanning the gap. The CDR3 is 14 amino acids. The CDR3 DNA sequence: TGTGCCAGCAGCTTAGGGGGAGGGTATGAAAAACTGTTTTTT. Its translation: CASSLGGGYEKLFF.

This clonotype was detected many times. This rearrangement joins TRBV5-1 to TRBJ2-1, with D possibly matching TRBD1 (6 bases). The CDR3 covers 14 residues. Trimming cost V 0 bases and J 9 bases, with 13 bases left between them. The germline V gene encodes CDR1 SGHRS and CDR2 YFSETQ. CDR3 coding DNA: TGCGCCAGCAGCTTGGTAGGGGAAGGGGGTGAGCAGTTCTTC. Translated: CASSLVGEGGEQFF.

This clonotype came up a few times. The chain carries TRBV28 and TRBJ1-3; no clear D gene. V was cut by 4 bases and J by 0 bases, with 10 bases left in between. The CDR3 extends over 15 amino acids. The germline CDR1 and CDR2 sequences are MDHEN and SYDVKM. CDR3 coding DNA: TGTGCCAGCAGTTCCTATTTTGACTCTGGAAACACCATATATTTT. Its translation is CASSSYFDSGNTIYF.

This clonotype was found many times. The chain is built from TRBV7-9 and TRBJ2-1; D uncertain. Trimming cost V 0 bases and J 6 bases, with 9 bases left between them. The CDR3 contains 14 residues. Per the germline V gene, CDR1 is SEHNR and CDR2 is FQNEAQ (reference sequence). CDR3 region: CASSLARPPNEQFF. CDR3 bases: TGTGCCAGCAGCTTAGCGCGGCCACCCAATGAGCAGTTCTTC. Looking up the rest from reference TRBV7-9 and TRBJ2-1 gives the full variable domain: DTGVSQNPRHKITKRGQNVTFRCDPISEHNRLYWYRQTLGQGPEFLTYFQNEAQLEKSRLLSDRFSAERPKGSFSTLEIQRTEQGDSAMYLCASSLARPPNEQFFGPGTRLTVL.

The chain joins TRBV30 to TRBJ2-6, with D hard to call. Trimming cost V 0 bases and J 3 bases, with 3 bases left between them. Germline CDR1 reads GTSNPN; CDR2 reads SVGIG (reference sequence). The CDR3 runs to 13 residues. The CDR3 protein is CAWSVGGANVLTF. CDR3 DNA: TGTGCCTGGAGTGTGGGTGGGGCCAACGTCCTGACTTTC.

The rearrangement joins TRBV2 to TRBJ2-7; 9 nucleotides line up with TRBD1. The CDR3 is made up of 14 amino acids. Looked up from germline, CDR1 is SNHLY and CDR2 is FYNNEI. V lost 7 bases to trimming and J lost 2 bases; unmatched junction nucleotides: 6. CDR3 residues: CASTGGQGPYEQYF. The CDR3 DNA sequence: TGTGCCAGCACGGGGGGACAGGGTCCCTACGAGCAGTACTTC.

This clonotype has only a few counts. The chain is built from TRBV11-2 and TRBJ1-2; no firm D call. This CDR3 comprises 13 residues. V dropped 1 base and J dropped 6 bases, with 9 bases sitting between them. CDR1 and CDR2 from the germline V gene are SGHAT and FQNNGV. DNA of the CDR3: TGTGCCAGCAGCTTAGGCATGGCTAATGGCTACACCTTC. Translated, it gives CASSLGMANGYTF.

This chain joins TRBV20-1 and TRBJ2-3; 13 nucleotides agree with TRBD2. In germline, CDR1 is DFQATT, CDR2 SNEGSKA (reference sequence). With V trimmed by 3 bases and J by 6 bases, 9 bases remained unmatched. This CDR3 is 16 amino acids long. CDR3 in DNA: TGCAGTGCTAGCTTGGAACTAGCGGGAGGGCCGGATACGCAGTATTTT. Translating it yields CSASLELAGGPDTQYF.

The table lists this clonotype with many counts. J is TRBJ2-7 and V is TRBV6-6; maybe TRBD1 (6 bases). Trimming removed 2 bases from V and 4 bases from J, with 18 bases in between. The CDR3 spans 16 residues. The germline CDR1 and CDR2 sequences are MNHNY and SVGAGI (reference sequence). DNA of the CDR3: TGTGCCAGCAGTTACACGCCCCCTGACAGGCAATACGAGCAGTACTTC. Protein sequence: CASSYTPPDRQYEQYF.

This clonotype was seen many times. This chain joins TRBV5-4 and TRBJ2-1; D ambiguous. There are 15 residues in the CDR3. Germline CDR1 reads SGHNT; CDR2 reads YYREEE (reference sequence). The V end was cut by 3 bases, the J end by 6 bases, with 16 bases between. CDR3 in amino acids: CASSSLQRAVNEQFF. The CDR3 coding sequence is TGTGCCAGCAGCTCCCTACAAAGGGCAGTCAATGAGCAGTTCTTC.

This clonotype was counted ten times or more. For the CDR3, the DNA is TGTGCCAGCAGCTTAGATGTAGGCGGCTACACCTTC. This codes for CASSLDVGGYTF. V gene TRBV7-2 combines with J gene TRBJ1-2, with unresolved D. Germline CDR1 reads SGHTA; CDR2 reads FQGNSA. Trimming pared 1 base from V and 8 bases from J, leaving 8 bases between. This CDR3 has 12 residues.